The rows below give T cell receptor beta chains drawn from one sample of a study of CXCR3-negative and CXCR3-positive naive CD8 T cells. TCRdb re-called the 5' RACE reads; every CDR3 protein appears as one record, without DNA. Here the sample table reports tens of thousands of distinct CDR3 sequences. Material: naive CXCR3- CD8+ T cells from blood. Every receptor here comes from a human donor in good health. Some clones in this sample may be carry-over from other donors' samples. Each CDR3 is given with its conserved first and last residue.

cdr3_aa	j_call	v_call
CSVRLAGDIRDTQYF	TRBJ2-3	TRBV29-1
CASQSYTDTQYF	TRBJ2-3	TRBV28
CASSTSSGGAWETQYF	TRBJ2-5	TRBV7-2
CSSADLASGRIGIQYF	TRBJ2-4	TRBV29-1
CATSRGWETGNEQFF	TRBJ2-1	TRBV15
CASRVGSSEAFF	TRBJ1-1	TRBV5-6
CASSWIAGGWEQFF	TRBJ2-1	TRBV7-8
CAWSLGTNYEQYF	TRBJ2-7	TRBV30
CASSFITPSGGPSTDTQYF	TRBJ2-3	TRBV28
CASSPVGSPYEQYF	TRBJ2-7	TRBV7-9
CATSRQGPNTEAFF	TRBJ1-1	TRBV15
CSVLDQGTNYGYTF	TRBJ1-2	TRBV29-1
CASSFSGRDDTQYF	TRBJ2-3	TRBV11-2
CASSGGLGTEAFF	TRBJ1-1	TRBV7-9
CSVAIAGDNTGELFF	TRBJ2-2	TRBV29-1
CSVEGSGRLPYNEQFF	TRBJ2-1	TRBV29-1
CASSQTMLNEQFF	TRBJ2-1	TRBV3-1
CSARDITDTIIQYF	TRBJ2-4	TRBV20-1
CSVPRGTAYNEQFF	TRBJ2-1	TRBV29-1
CASSSGLWGGYTF	TRBJ1-2	TRBV13
CASSFDHFTDTQYF	TRBJ2-3	TRBV27
CASSQLLAGGPTDTQYF	TRBJ2-3	TRBV3-1
CASTSGTGLYNEQSF	TRBJ2-1	TRBV5-1
CSASDRSPGLGFYEQFF	TRBJ2-1	TRBV20-1
CSVTGNTEAFF	TRBJ1-1	TRBV29-1
CSATYYPRTGIGELFF	TRBJ2-2	TRBV20-1
CASSDRDRGYEQYF	TRBJ2-7	TRBV11-1
CASSQDSSGANVLTF	TRBJ2-6	TRBV4-3
CASSQDLAASTEAFF	TRBJ1-1	TRBV3-1
CASSNRGQRGYGYTF	TRBJ1-2	TRBV12-3/TRBV12-4
CASSLGLAGNTGELFF	TRBJ2-2	TRBV5-1
CASSLGGRRSYEQYF	TRBJ2-7	TRBV5-5
CATSRARGGWPHEQFF	TRBJ2-1	TRBV15
CASSLRRLRDSPLHF	TRBJ1-6	TRBV28
CASSQEPGADGYTF	TRBJ1-2	TRBV4-2
CSVEGGGDVSYNEQFF	TRBJ2-1	TRBV29-1
CASKDSHAYEQYF	TRBJ2-7	TRBV28
CASSYSGEDYNEQFF	TRBJ2-1	TRBV6-5
CASSQGWPRYEQYF	TRBJ2-7	TRBV3-1
CASSPGLAGGLSNEQFF	TRBJ2-1	TRBV3-1
CASSQVGERISYEQYF	TRBJ2-7	TRBV23-1
CAISGTSGRSYNEQFF	TRBJ2-1	TRBV10-3
CATSTTGTGLYNEQFF	TRBJ2-1	TRBV15
CSVEDGRGGEQFF	TRBJ2-1	TRBV29-1
CAWSDGNEQFF	TRBJ2-1	TRBV30
CASSLGQTDYEQYF	TRBJ2-7	TRBV13